The clone carrying this T cell receptor beta chain has more than one count but fewer than ten. This entry is derived from a study of blood T cell repertoires in COVID-19. Overall study context: The origin of the acute and convalescent COVID-19 samples was the United States, Italy and Spain.

In the study's own analysis: Estimation of nucleated cell counts was performed using reference gene primer amplification. Clones were read by immunoSEQ multiplex PCR, and TCRdb kept only the in-frame ones, dropping some. Clone size and V and J calls were adopted from that table, with D and trimming inferred from the DNA. The sample lists some 270,000 clones, about nine tenths occurring once. Sequencing was done on a sample of PBMCs or T cells enriched from blood (not recorded which). The source of this sequence is a woman aged 55-70 years who had recovered from COVID-19.

The CDR3 spells CASSLDLWGLTYEQYF. In nucleotides, the CDR3 is TGTGCCAGCAGCTTAGATCTTTGGGGACTTACCTACGAGCAGTACTTC. The chain combines TRBV11-2 with TRBJ2-7; TRBD2 is a possible D gene (6 bases). The CDR3 sequence is 16 residues long. Germline CDR1 SGHAT, CDR2 FQNNGV. V lost 0 bases, J lost 2 bases, and 14 bases lay in between.